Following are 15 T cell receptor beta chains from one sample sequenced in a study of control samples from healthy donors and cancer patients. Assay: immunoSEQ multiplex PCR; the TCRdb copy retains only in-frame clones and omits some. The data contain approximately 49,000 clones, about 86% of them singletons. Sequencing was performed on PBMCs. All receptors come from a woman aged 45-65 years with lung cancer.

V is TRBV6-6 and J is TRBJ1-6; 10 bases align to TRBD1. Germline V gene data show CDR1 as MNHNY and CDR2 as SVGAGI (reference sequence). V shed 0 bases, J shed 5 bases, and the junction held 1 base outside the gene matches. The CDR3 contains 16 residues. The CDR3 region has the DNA TGTGCCAGCAGTTACTCGACAGGGGGCGATAATTCACCCCTCCACTTT. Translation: CASSYSTGGDNSPLHF.

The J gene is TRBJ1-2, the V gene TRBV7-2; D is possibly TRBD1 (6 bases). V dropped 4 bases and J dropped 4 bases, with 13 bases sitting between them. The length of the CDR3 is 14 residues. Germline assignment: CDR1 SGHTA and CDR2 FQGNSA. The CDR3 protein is CASSSEGGLYGYTF. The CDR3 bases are TGTGCCAGCAGCTCGGAGGGGGGGCTCTATGGCTACACCTTC.

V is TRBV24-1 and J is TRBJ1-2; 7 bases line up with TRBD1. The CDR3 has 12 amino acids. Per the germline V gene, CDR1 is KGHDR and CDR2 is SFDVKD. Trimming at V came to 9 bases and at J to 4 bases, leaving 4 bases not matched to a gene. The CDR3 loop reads CATGRDSYGYTF. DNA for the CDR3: TGTGCCACCGGCAGGGACAGCTATGGCTACACCTTC.

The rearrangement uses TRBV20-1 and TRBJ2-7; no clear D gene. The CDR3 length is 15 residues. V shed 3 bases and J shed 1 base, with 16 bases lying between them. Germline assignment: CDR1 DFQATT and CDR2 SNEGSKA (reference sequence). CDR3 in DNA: TGCAGTGCTAGTAGGCCCTCCCTGGAGTCCTACGAGCAGTACTTC. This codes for CSASRPSLESYEQYF.

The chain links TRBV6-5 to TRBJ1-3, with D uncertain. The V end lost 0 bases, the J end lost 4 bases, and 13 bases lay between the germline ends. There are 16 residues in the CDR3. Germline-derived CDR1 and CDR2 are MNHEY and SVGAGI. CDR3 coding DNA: TGTGCCAGCAGTTACTCGCGATTTTTGCTAGGAAACACCATATATTTT. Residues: CASSYSRFLLGNTIYF.

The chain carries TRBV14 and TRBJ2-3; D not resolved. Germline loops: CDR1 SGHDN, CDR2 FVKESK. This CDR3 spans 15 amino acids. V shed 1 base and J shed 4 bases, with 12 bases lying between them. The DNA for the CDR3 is TGTGCCAGCAGCCAAGCTTCCAGGCACTCAGATACGCAGTATTTT. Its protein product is CASSQASRHSDTQYF.

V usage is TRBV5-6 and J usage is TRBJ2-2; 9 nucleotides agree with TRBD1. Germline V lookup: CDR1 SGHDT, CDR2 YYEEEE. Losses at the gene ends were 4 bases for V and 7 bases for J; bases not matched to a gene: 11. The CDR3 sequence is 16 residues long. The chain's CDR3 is CASSGLQGATNGELFF. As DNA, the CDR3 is TGTGCCAGCAGCGGGCTACAGGGGGCAACGAACGGGGAGCTGTTTTTT.

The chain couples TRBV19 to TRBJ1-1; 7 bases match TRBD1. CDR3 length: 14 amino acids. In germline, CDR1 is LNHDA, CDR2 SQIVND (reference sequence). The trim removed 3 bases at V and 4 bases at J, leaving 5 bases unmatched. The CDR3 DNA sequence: TGTGCCAGTAGTATTCGACAGGGAGGCACTGAAGCTTTCTTT. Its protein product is CASSIRQGGTEAFF.

The CDR3 spells CASSQAAIPFDEQFF. CDR3 nucleotides: TGTGCCAGCAGCCAAGCGGCTATACCATTCGATGAGCAGTTCTTC. V gene TRBV4-2 combines with J gene TRBJ2-1, with D uncertain. CDR3 length: 15 residues. V lost 1 base and J lost 8, with 15 bases in between. CDR1 LGHNA and CDR2 YNFKEQ come from the germline V gene.

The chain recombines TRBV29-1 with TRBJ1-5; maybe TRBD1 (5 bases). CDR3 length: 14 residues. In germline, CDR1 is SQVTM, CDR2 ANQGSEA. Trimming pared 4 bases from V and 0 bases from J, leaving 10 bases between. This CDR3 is CSVAEGSSNQPQHF. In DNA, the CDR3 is TGCAGCGTTGCCGAGGGGAGTAGCAATCAGCCCCAGCATTTT. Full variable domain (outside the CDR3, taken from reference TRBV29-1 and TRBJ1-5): SAVISQKPSRDICQRGTSLTIQCQVDSQVTMMFWYRQQPGQSLTLIATANQGSEATYESGFVIDKFPISRPNLTFSTLTVSNMSPEDSSIYLCSVAEGSSNQPQHFGDGTRLSIL.

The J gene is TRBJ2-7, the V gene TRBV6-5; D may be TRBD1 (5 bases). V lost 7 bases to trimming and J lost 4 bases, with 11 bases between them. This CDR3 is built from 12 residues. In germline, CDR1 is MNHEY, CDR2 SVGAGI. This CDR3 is CASTEGVYEQYF. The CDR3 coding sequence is TGTGCCAGCACCGAAGGGGTGTACGAGCAGTACTTC.

In DNA, the CDR3 is TGTGCCAGCAGTTGCCGACCGAGTTCCTACGAGCAGTACTTC. Translating gives CASSCRPSSYEQYF. The chain links TRBV6-2 or TRBV6-3 to TRBJ2-7; D gene unclear. V lost 4 bases, J lost 1 base, and 11 bases lay in between. The CDR3 loop spans 14 amino acids. CDR1 is MNHEY, CDR2 SVGEGT, per germline.

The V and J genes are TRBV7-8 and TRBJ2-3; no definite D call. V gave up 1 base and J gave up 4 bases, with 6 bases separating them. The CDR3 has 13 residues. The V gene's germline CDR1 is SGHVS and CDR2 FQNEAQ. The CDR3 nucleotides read TGTGCCAGCAGCTTAGGTCCCGCAGATACGCAGTATTTT. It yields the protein CASSLGPADTQYF.

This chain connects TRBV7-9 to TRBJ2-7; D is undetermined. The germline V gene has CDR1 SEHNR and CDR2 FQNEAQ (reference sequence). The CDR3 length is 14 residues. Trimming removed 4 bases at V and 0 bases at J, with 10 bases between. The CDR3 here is CASSSDTHSYEQYF. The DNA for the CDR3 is TGTGCCAGCAGCTCTGACACGCACTCCTACGAGCAGTACTTC.

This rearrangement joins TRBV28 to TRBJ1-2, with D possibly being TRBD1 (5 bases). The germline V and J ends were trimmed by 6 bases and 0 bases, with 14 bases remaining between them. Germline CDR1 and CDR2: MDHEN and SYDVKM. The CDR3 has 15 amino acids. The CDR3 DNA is TGTGCCAGCAGCAGGGAGGAGGGTTCTAACTATGGCTACACCTTC. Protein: CASSREEGSNYGYTF.